What follows are 22 T cell receptor beta chains derived from one specimen sequenced in a study of T cells and Merkel cell carcinoma outcomes. The table came from immunoSEQ multiplex PCR; TCRdb's copy has only in-frame clones and leaves some out. The table lists about 1,500 clones, 86% of them singletons. Input material: tumor tissue from Merkel cell carcinoma. The receptors were gathered from a human donor with Merkel cell carcinoma.

This clone was seen a handful of times. The chain joins TRBV9 to TRBJ2-3, with 11 positions matching TRBD2. Germline CDR1 SGDLS, CDR2 YYNGEE. The CDR3 totals 16 residues. With 3 bases clipped from V and 2 bases from J, the junction kept 5 bases outside the gene matches. CDR3 amino acids: CASSEGTSGYTDTQYF. DNA of the CDR3: TGTGCCAGCAGCGAGGGGACTAGCGGATACACAGATACGCAGTATTTT.

The chain joins TRBV19 to TRBJ2-2; D is perhaps TRBD1 (5 bases). CDR1 is LNHDA, CDR2 SQIVND, per germline (reference sequence). This CDR3 contains 12 residues. V gave up 10 bases and J gave up 2 bases, with 8 bases separating them. The CDR3 coding sequence is TGTGCCACCGACAGAAACACCGGGGAGCTGTTTTTT. Protein product: CATDRNTGELFF.

CDR3 in amino acids: CASSSGLGDRRTSEAFF. The DNA of the CDR3 is TGTGCCAGTAGTTCTGGTCTCGGTGATCGCCGAACGTCTGAAGCTTTCTTT. This chain connects TRBV19 to TRBJ1-1, with D unclear. CDR1 is LNHDA, CDR2 SQIVND, per germline (reference sequence). V was clipped by 5 bases and J by 6 bases, with 25 bases between them. This CDR3 comprises 17 residues. Combining the CDR3 with reference TRBV19 and TRBJ1-1 gives the whole variable domain DGGITQSPKYLFRKEGQNVTLSCEQNLNHDAMYWYRQDPGQGLRLIYYSQIVNDFQKGDIAEGYSVSREKKESFPLTVTSAQKNPTAFYLCASSSGLGDRRTSEAFFGQGTRLTVV.

V and J are TRBV19 and TRBJ1-3; D remains unclear. Germline CDR1 LNHDA, CDR2 SQIVND (reference sequence). This CDR3 is 16 amino acids long. V was shortened by 4 bases and J by 0 bases, with 13 bases between the two germline ends. The CDR3 region has the DNA TGTGCCAGTAGTAGTATATTACCGAGCTCTGGAAACACCATATATTTT. Its translation is CASSSILPSSGNTIYF.

Here the CDR3 reads CASSQGVIPYEQYF. The CDR3 region has the DNA TGTGCCAGCAGCCAAGGCGTGATCCCCTACGAGCAGTACTTC. V and J are TRBV14 and TRBJ2-7; D call uncertain. This CDR3 contains 14 residues. The germline CDR1 and CDR2 sequences are SGHDN and FVKESK. V was shortened by 1 base and J by 2 bases, with 9 bases between the two germline ends.

This chain links TRBV7-6 with TRBJ2-3; D uncertain. V lost 2 bases, J lost 0 bases, and 9 bases lay in between. Per germline, CDR1 SGHVS and CDR2 FNYEAQ. The CDR3 covers 15 residues. The CDR3 loop reads CASSLLPTSTDTQYF. In DNA, the CDR3 is TGTGCCAGCAGCTTACTCCCAACTAGCACAGATACGCAGTATTTT.

The genes are TRBV27 and TRBJ2-7; TRBD1 might be the D (6 bases). Germline CDR1 MNHEY, CDR2 SMNVEV (reference sequence). This CDR3 region has 14 residues. Trimming removed 2 bases from V and 2 bases from J, with 10 bases in between. The chain's CDR3 is CASSLDRLAYEQYF. CDR3 DNA: TGTGCCAGCAGTTTAGACAGGCTGGCCTACGAGCAGTACTTC.

The rearrangement links TRBV28 to TRBJ1-3; maybe TRBD1 (6 bases). This CDR3 comprises 20 residues. The ends were cut back, 5 bases at V and 0 bases at J, with 26 bases in the middle. Germline CDR1 is MDHEN and CDR2 is SYDVKM. In nucleotides, the CDR3 is TGTGCCAGCAGTCTTTACGGGACACCATTTTCACAGAGCTCTGGAAACACCATATATTTT. The encoded protein is CASSLYGTPFSQSSGNTIYF.

Remarks on this clone: At one end, the junction sequence differs from germline, possibly due to a read error. This sample also contains other DNA sequences that code for the same CDR3. The gene calls are TRBV19 and TRBJ1-5; D possibly corresponds to TRBD1 (5 bases). Germline V gene sequence: CDR1 LNHDA, CDR2 SQIVND (reference sequence). CDR3 length: 13 residues. CDR3 residues: CASRLDKDQPQHF. CDR3 bases: TGTGCCAGTAGGCTGGACAAAGATCAGCCCCAACATTTT.

The chain uses TRBV5-6 and TRBJ2-3; D is undetermined. CDR1 SGHDT and CDR2 YYEEEE come from the germline V gene. This CDR3 is built from 16 residues. V lost 0 bases to trimming and J lost 0 bases, with 11 bases between them. CDR3 protein: CASSLAVGLSTDTQYF. In DNA form, the CDR3 reads TGTGCCAGCAGCTTGGCCGTAGGGCTGAGCACAGATACGCAGTATTTT.

The sample holds one count of this clone. Within the sample, other DNA sequences also encode this same CDR3. The rearrangement links TRBV30 to TRBJ1-1; D uncertain. V lost 8 bases, J lost 1 base, and 8 bases lay in between. Germline V gene data show CDR1 as GTSNPN and CDR2 as SVGIG (reference sequence). This CDR3 region has 11 residues. CDR3 amino acids: CAVTENTEAFF. DNA of the CDR3: TGTGCCGTGACCGAGAACACTGAAGCTTTCTTT.

This clone was detected a few times. This sequence joins TRBV6-1 and TRBJ2-7; D unclear. This CDR3 region has 12 residues. Germline assignment: CDR1 MNHNS and CDR2 SASEGT. V was pared by 6 bases and J by 0 bases, with 6 bases between. The CDR3 here is CASRGSSYEQYF. For the CDR3, the DNA is TGTGCCAGCAGAGGCAGCTCCTACGAGCAGTACTTC.

This chain uses TRBV28 with TRBJ1-2; unclear D gene. Germline V gene data show CDR1 as MDHEN and CDR2 as SYDVKM. The CDR3 is 12 residues long. V was shortened by 2 bases and J by 4 bases, with 5 bases between the two germline ends. The CDR3 protein is CASSLMPYGYTF. The CDR3 region has the DNA TGTGCCAGCAGTTTAATGCCCTATGGCTACACCTTC.

V is TRBV27 and J is TRBJ2-7, with no clear D. Germline CDR1 is MNHEY and CDR2 is SMNVEV (reference sequence). V lost 2 bases, J lost 4 bases, and 9 bases lay in between. This CDR3 comprises 13 residues. The CDR3 spells CASSLAAGYEQYF. CDR3 bases: TGTGCCAGCAGTTTAGCGGCCGGGTACGAGCAGTACTTC.

In its sample, this clone was seen once. J is TRBJ1-2 and V is TRBV28; tentative D call: TRBD1 (5 bases). CDR3 size: 16 residues. Germline CDR1 and CDR2: MDHEN and SYDVKM. V was shortened by 11 bases and J by 1 base, with 23 bases between the two germline ends. The CDR3 DNA is TGTGCCCTGAGACAGAAGAAAAACTCCGGTAACTATGGCTACACCTTC. Its translation: CALRQKKNSGNYGYTF.

In this sample, this clone turned up a few times. J is TRBJ2-7 and V is TRBV7-2, with D perhaps assigned TRBD1 or TRBD2 (6 bases each). CDR1 and CDR2 from the germline V gene are SGHTA and FQGNSA. Trimming removed 1 base at V and 9 bases at J, with 16 bases between. This CDR3 comprises 14 residues. Written as DNA, the CDR3 is TGTGCCAGCAGCTTAGAAGGGGGGCAGAAAAGGCAGTACTTC. Amino acids: CASSLEGGQKRQYF. Full variable domain (missing parts from reference TRBV7-2 and TRBJ2-7): GAGVSQSPSNKVTEKGKDVELRCDPISGHTALYWYRQSLGQGLEFLIYFQGNSAPDKSGLPSDRFSAERTGGSVSTLTIQRTQQEDSAVYLCASSLEGGQKRQYFGPGTRLTVT.

CDR3 nucleotides: TGTGCCAGCAGCCAACTAGCGGGACCACCCCACTCCAATGAGCAGTTCTTC. Translating it yields CASSQLAGPPHSNEQFF. The V and J genes are TRBV9 and TRBJ2-1, with 10 bases matching TRBD2. The CDR3 has 17 residues. Germline V gene sequence: CDR1 SGDLS, CDR2 YYNGEE. The J segment lost 6 bases and the V segment lost 4 bases, leaving 13 bases of the junction unmatched.

The V call is TRBV23-1, the J call TRBJ2-6; D gene unclear. TRBV23-1 has ORF status, its function being uncertain. Trimming stripped 5 bases from V and 5 bases from J, with 22 bases between. This CDR3 comprises 18 residues. For the CDR3, the DNA is TGCGCCAGCAGTACGAAACTTACGCAACAAAGTCGGGCCAACGTCCTGACTTTC. Translation: CASSTKLTQQSRANVLTF.

The rearrangement joins TRBV29-1 to TRBJ1-1, with 8 bases aligning to TRBD1. The V and J ends lost 6 bases and 1 base, in that order; junction bases with no gene match: 4. The CDR3 has 13 residues. The germline V gene encodes CDR1 SQVTM and CDR2 ANQGSEA. DNA of the CDR3: TGCAGCGTGCGTGGGACAGGGAACACTGAAGCTTTCTTT. This gives the protein CSVRGTGNTEAFF.

The genes are TRBV18 and TRBJ1-4; no firm D call. Trimming stripped 4 bases from V and 7 bases from J, with 10 bases between. Germline-derived CDR1 and CDR2 are KGHSH and LQKENI. There are 13 residues in the CDR3. This CDR3 reads CASSLDSGEKLFF. The CDR3 DNA sequence: TGTGCCAGCTCACTAGACTCGGGTGAAAAACTGTTTTTT.

The J gene is TRBJ1-4, the V gene TRBV9; TRBD1 matches at 9 bases. Germline CDR1 SGDLS, CDR2 YYNGEE. CDR3 size: 14 residues. After removal of 4 bases from V and 8 bases from J, the junction contained 6 bases not matched to a gene. This CDR3 is CASSSGTGNEKLFF. In nucleotides, the CDR3 is TGTGCCAGCAGCTCCGGGACAGGGAACGAAAAACTGTTTTTT. The variable domain in full, completed from reference TRBV9 and TRBJ1-4, reads DSGVTQTPKHLITATGQRVTLRCSPRSGDLSVYWYQQSLDQGLQFLIQYYNGEERAKGNILERFSAQQFPDLHSELNLSSLELGDSALYFCASSSGTGNEKLFFGSGTQLSVL.

The rearrangement joins TRBV10-3 to TRBJ2-1, with 7 bases aligning to TRBD2. Germline V lookup: CDR1 ENHRY, CDR2 SYGVKD. J lost 9 bases, V lost 0 bases, and 2 bases had no gene match. The CDR3 runs 13 residues. CDR3 amino acids: CAISESTGGEQFF. CDR3 coding DNA: TGTGCCATCAGTGAGTCGACGGGGGGTGAGCAGTTCTTC.